Each of the 21 T cell receptor beta chains below was sequenced from the same sample in a study of blood T cell repertoires in COVID-19. TCRdb's copy holds only in-frame clones and misses some; the assay was immunoSEQ multiplex PCR. Altogether more than 300,000 clones are present, 80% to 90% being singletons, with the ten largest covering around 6%. Sequenced input: peripheral blood. These receptors were collected from a woman in her forties or fifties with COVID-19, enrolled during active disease.

The chain is built from TRBV24-1 and TRBJ1-1; 8 bases are a match to TRBD1. V shed 3 bases, J shed 7 bases, and the junction held 6 bases outside the gene matches. CDR3 length: 14 residues. Germline-derived CDR1 and CDR2 are KGHDR and SFDVKD. In DNA, the CDR3 is TGTGCCACCAGTGATCCGCACAGGGGGAGTGAAGCTTTCTTT. Translating it yields CATSDPHRGSEAFF.

V and J are TRBV27 and TRBJ2-7, with 7 bases fitting TRBD1. From germline, CDR1 is MNHEY and CDR2 SMNVEV (reference sequence). The CDR3 covers 14 residues. Germline trimming cut 6 bases from V and 0 bases from J; bases unmatched to any gene: 5. CDR3 region: CASSRQGYSYEQYF. CDR3 coding DNA: TGTGCCAGCAGCAGACAGGGCTACTCCTACGAGCAGTACTTC.

The chain links TRBV3-1 (or the pseudogene TRBV3-2) to TRBJ2-7, with D perhaps TRBD2 (6 bases). From germline, CDR1 is LGHDT and CDR2 YNNKEL (reference sequence). V gave up 2 bases and J gave up 0 bases, with 29 bases separating them. This CDR3 has 21 residues. For the CDR3, the DNA is TGTGCCAGCAGCCAATGGAATTCCCCCTTGGGTCTAGCGCTACACTCCTACGAGCAGTACTTC. Translation: CASSQWNSPLGLALHSYEQYF.

This sequence joins TRBV18 and TRBJ2-1; 13 bases agree with TRBD2. CDR1 KGHSH and CDR2 LQKENI come from the germline V gene. This CDR3 comprises 15 residues. The junction had 4 bases not matched to a gene; V was cut back by 4 bases and J by 7 bases. The CDR3 sequence: CASSQRTSGRNEQFF. CDR3 coding DNA: TGTGCCAGCTCACAGCGGACTAGCGGGAGAAATGAGCAGTTCTTC.

The rearrangement joins TRBV4-1 to TRBJ1-1, with D possibly TRBD1 on 5 matching bases. Trimming removed 1 base at V and 2 bases at J, with 11 bases between. CDR3 length: 15 amino acids. Germline CDR1 reads MGHRA; CDR2 reads YSYEKL. The CDR3 reads CASSQVSRTNTEAFF. CDR3 sequence (DNA): TGCGCCAGCAGCCAAGTCAGCAGGACAAACACTGAAGCTTTCTTT.

A single count supports this clone. V usage is TRBV6-6 and J usage is TRBJ2-1, with 7 nucleotides matching TRBD2. Germline loops: CDR1 MNHNY, CDR2 SVGAGI (reference sequence). The V gene end was trimmed by 2 bases and the J gene end by 4 bases; junction bases not matched to a gene: 8. The CDR3 is 16 residues long. Here the CDR3 reads CASSYQRDRQYNEQFF. The CDR3 bases are TGTGCCAGCAGTTACCAGCGGGACCGGCAATACAATGAGCAGTTCTTC.

As for this clone: Distinct nucleotide sequences in the sample also encode this CDR3. The chain is built from TRBV7-9 and TRBJ1-2, with no clear D. Looked up from germline, CDR1 is SEHNR and CDR2 is FQNEAQ (reference sequence). The CDR3 runs 11 residues. With 3 bases removed from V and 8 bases from J, the gap between germline ends came to 7 bases. CDR3 in amino acids: CASSLGGGYTF. CDR3 coding DNA: TGTGCCAGCAGCTTGGGCGGGGGCTACACCTTC.

This chain joins TRBV6-6 and TRBJ1-1, with D possibly being TRBD1 (5 bases). CDR3 length equals 16 residues. CDR1 and CDR2 (germline): MNHNY, SVGAGI (reference sequence). Trimming took 5 bases from V and 1 from J, leaving 17 bases between them. Here the CDR3 reads CASSKAGGFGNTEAFF. CDR3 DNA sequence: TGTGCCAGCAGTAAGGCCGGGGGTTTCGGGAACACTGAAGCTTTCTTT.

The chain links TRBV7-2 to TRBJ2-1; TRBD1 might be the D (6 bases). Germline V gene sequence: CDR1 SGHTA, CDR2 FQGNSA. Trimming took off 11 bases at V and 4 bases at J, with 21 bases between the two ends. The CDR3 consists of 15 residues. The CDR3 reads CAGRMGANWYNEQFF. The CDR3 coding sequence is TGTGCCGGACGGATGGGGGCTAATTGGTACAATGAGCAGTTCTTC.

The gene calls are TRBV5-1 and TRBJ2-7; TRBD1 agrees at 9 bases. Germline V lookup: CDR1 SGHRS, CDR2 YFSETQ. This CDR3 is built from 14 residues. V lost 0 bases and J lost 6; bases outside the gene matches: 4. This CDR3 is CASSLGGQGGEQYF. DNA of the CDR3: TGCGCCAGCAGCTTGGGGGGACAGGGAGGCGAGCAGTACTTC.

Only a few counts were recorded for this clone. V gene TRBV5-1 combines with J gene TRBJ1-1; D unresolved. The CDR3 spans 16 residues. The V end was cut by 2 bases, the J end by 3 bases, with 17 bases between. Looked up from germline, CDR1 is SGHRS and CDR2 is YFSETQ. CDR3 in amino acids: CASSFLGEVSYTEAFF. The CDR3 nucleotides read TGCGCCAGCAGCTTTCTAGGTGAGGTATCGTACACTGAAGCTTTCTTT.

The chain recombines TRBV7-7 with TRBJ2-5; D uncertain. With 1 base removed from V and 4 bases from J, the gap between germline ends came to 10 bases. The CDR3 has 14 residues. From germline, CDR1 is SSHAT and CDR2 FNYEAQ (reference sequence). The CDR3 region is CASSLDQTVETQYF. The CDR3 DNA follows: TGTGCCAGCAGCTTAGACCAAACGGTAGAGACCCAGTACTTC.

The chain joins TRBV5-1 to TRBJ2-1; the match to TRBD2 covers 7 bases. Trimming took 0 bases from V and 14 from J; bases not matched to a gene: 11. CDR3 length: 14 residues. Germline V gives CDR1 SGHRS, CDR2 YFSETQ. The CDR3 spells CASSLEKVSREEFF. In DNA form, the CDR3 reads TGCGCCAGCAGCTTGGAAAAGGTTAGCCGGGAGGAGTTCTTC. Complete variable domain (other parts from reference TRBV5-1 and TRBJ2-1): KAGVTQTPRYLIKTRGQQVTLSCSPISGHRSVSWYQQTPGQGLQFLFEYFSETQRNKGNFPGRFSGRQFSNSRSEMNVSTLELGDSALYLCASSLEKVSREEFFGPGTRLTVL.

This rearrangement joins TRBV7-3 to TRBJ1-1; TRBD1 is a possible D gene (5 bases). The CDR3 has 13 amino acids. V lost 2 bases, J lost 4 bases, and 8 bases lay in between. Germline assignment: CDR1 SGHTA and CDR2 FQGTGA. CDR3 DNA: TGTGCCAGCAGCTTAGGCCAGGGCACTGAAGCTTTCTTT. Protein product: CASSLGQGTEAFF.

The chain employs TRBV19 and TRBJ1-5, with D possibly being TRBD1 (5 bases). V lost 4 bases and J 1 base, leaving 8 bases between the germline ends. The CDR3 covers 14 residues. Germline assignment: CDR1 LNHDA and CDR2 SQIVND (reference sequence). In DNA, the CDR3 is TGTGCCAGTAGTACAGACAGAAGCAATCAGCCCCAGCATTTT. As protein: CASSTDRSNQPQHF. The full variable domain, with the rest looked up from reference TRBV19 and TRBJ1-5, is DGGITQSPKYLFRKEGQNVTLSCEQNLNHDAMYWYRQDPGQGLRLIYYSQIVNDFQKGDIAEGYSVSREKKESFPLTVTSAQKNPTAFYLCASSTDRSNQPQHFGDGTRLSIL.

This clone was seen a few times. This chain links TRBV29-1 with TRBJ2-2; 7 nucleotides agree with TRBD1. This CDR3 comprises 14 residues. The V gene end was trimmed by 6 bases and the J gene end by 0 bases; junction bases not matched to a gene: 4. Germline lookup yields CDR1 SQVTM and CDR2 ANQGSEA. In DNA form, the CDR3 reads TGCAGCGTAGAGGGACAGACGAACACCGGGGAGCTGTTTTTT. Translated: CSVEGQTNTGELFF.

This clone was picked up a small number of times. The genes are TRBV15 and TRBJ1-2; D may be TRBD1 (6 bases). The germline V and J ends were trimmed by 5 bases and 6 bases, with 10 bases remaining between them. The V gene's germline CDR1 is LNHNV and CDR2 YYDKDF (reference sequence). The CDR3 has 12 residues. CDR3 residues: CATSGHRDGYTF. In DNA form, the CDR3 reads TGTGCCACCAGCGGCCACAGGGATGGCTACACCTTC. The entire variable domain, with the rest obtained from reference TRBV15 and TRBJ1-2, is as follows: DAMVIQNPRYQVTQFGKPVTLSCSQTLNHNVMYWYQQKSSQAPKLLFHYYDKDFNNEADTPDNFQSRRPNTSFCFLDIRSPGLGDTAMYLCATSGHRDGYTFGSGTRLTVV.

Remarks on this clone: Additional DNA sequences in this sample encode the identical CDR3. The chain is built from TRBV7-9 and TRBJ2-2; TRBD2 matches 12 bases. The V gene end was trimmed by 1 base and the J gene end by 6 bases; junction bases not matched to a gene: 3. This CDR3 region has 16 residues. Germline values: CDR1 SEHNR, CDR2 FQNEAQ (reference sequence). CDR3 sequence: CASSLGLAGVAGELFF. The CDR3 DNA follows: TGTGCCAGCAGCTTAGGACTAGCGGGAGTTGCCGGGGAGCTGTTTTTT.

This chain uses TRBV24-1 with TRBJ1-2, with 11 bases matching TRBD1. This CDR3 spans 15 amino acids. Germline V gene data show CDR1 as KGHDR and CDR2 as SFDVKD. Trimming cost V 3 bases and J 4 bases; bases outside gene matches: 3. In nucleotides, the CDR3 is TGTGCCACCAGTGATCGGACAGGGGGCAGCTATGGCTACACCTTC. Its translation is CATSDRTGGSYGYTF.

V gene TRBV7-2 combines with J gene TRBJ1-6, with D possibly matching TRBD1 (5 bases). This CDR3 contains 15 residues. Germline V gene data show CDR1 as SGHTA and CDR2 as FQGNSA. The V end was cut by 2 bases, the J end by 9 bases, with 14 bases between. The CDR3 sequence is CASSLRGGGLSPLHF. The CDR3 region has the DNA TGTGCCAGCAGCTTAAGGGGAGGAGGGCTTTCACCCCTCCACTTT.

V is TRBV11-3 and J is TRBJ1-1; D might be TRBD1 (6 bases). Germline CDR1 reads SGHNT; CDR2 reads YENEEA. This CDR3 spans 14 amino acids. V lost 5 bases and J 1 base, leaving 11 bases between the germline ends. The CDR3 loop is CASSRGQKNTEAFF. The CDR3 DNA is TGTGCCAGCAGCAGAGGACAGAAGAACACTGAAGCTTTCTTT. Supplemented by reference TRBV11-3 and TRBJ1-1, the full variable domain reads EAGVVQSPRYKIIEKKQPVAFWCNPISGHNTLYWYLQNLGQGPELLIRYENEEAVDDSQLPKDRFSAERLKGVDSTLKIQPAELGDSAVYLCASSRGQKNTEAFFGQGTRLTVV.